The 32 T cell receptor beta chains in this list originate from one sample, sequenced in a study of blood T cell repertoires in COVID-19. Profiled with immunoSEQ multiplex PCR; TCRdb holds only in-frame clones, not every one. This sample has about 200,000 clones, with over 80% found just once. What was sequenced was PBMCs or T cells enriched from blood (not recorded which). All receptors come from a young man who had recovered from COVID-19.

This rearrangement joins TRBV6-5 to TRBJ1-3; unclear D gene. CDR1 is MNHEY and CDR2 is SVGAGI in the germline V gene. Trimming took off 0 bases at V and 8 bases at J, with 11 bases between the two ends. The CDR3 has 14 residues. This CDR3 reads CASSYSPVGDTIYF. DNA for the CDR3: TGTGCCAGCAGTTACTCCCCGGTGGGAGACACCATATATTTT.

The CDR3 region has the DNA TGTGCCAGCAGTCCCGGGACAGCTCTCGGCTACACCTTC. It codes for CASSPGTALGYTF. This chain links TRBV25-1 with TRBJ1-2, with 7 bases that match TRBD1. The CDR3 is made up of 13 amino acids. Germline loops: CDR1 MGHDK, CDR2 SYGVNS. J gave up 8 bases and V 5 bases, and 8 bases lay outside the gene matches.

V is TRBV11-3 and J is TRBJ1-2; D perhaps matches TRBD1 (6 bases). The germline V gene has CDR1 SGHNT and CDR2 YENEEA. This CDR3 spans 17 amino acids. V was shortened by 4 bases and J by 5 bases, with 23 bases between the two germline ends. The CDR3 region has the DNA TGTGCCAGCAGCTATCCTTCCCCTCAGGGGATCCGTTATGGCTACACCTTC. Its protein is CASSYPSPQGIRYGYTF.

The chain links TRBV10-1 to TRBJ2-6; TRBD1 matches at 7 bases. The CDR3 sequence is 16 residues long. CDR1 WNHNN and CDR2 SYGVQD come from the germline V gene (reference sequence). V shed 2 bases, J shed 2 bases, and the junction held 3 bases outside the gene matches. The CDR3 protein is CASSEEGAAGANVLTF. In DNA, the CDR3 is TGCGCCAGCAGTGAGGAGGGGGCGGCTGGGGCCAACGTCCTGACTTTC.

The rearrangement uses TRBV10-3 and TRBJ2-5; TRBD2 aligns across 13 bases. The CDR3 covers 15 residues. Per germline, CDR1 ENHRY and CDR2 SYGVKD. V was clipped by 9 bases and J by 0 bases; unmatched bases: 4. The CDR3: CAIGTSGTYQETQYF. The CDR3 nucleotides are TGTGCCATAGGGACTAGCGGGACGTACCAAGAGACCCAGTACTTC.

The chain carries TRBV28 and TRBJ2-5; 7 bases fit TRBD1. V dropped 6 bases and J dropped 3; count of bases not matched to a gene: 4. The CDR3 consists of 13 residues. Germline V CDR1 and CDR2: MDHEN, SYDVKM. The CDR3 reads CASRRTGEETQYF. Here the CDR3 DNA reads TGTGCCAGCAGGCGGACAGGTGAAGAGACCCAGTACTTC.

This clone was recorded once. CDR3 nucleotides: TGTGCCTGGAGGAAGGCAGGGGGCGACGGTGGGGAAAAACTGTTTTTT. Translation gives CAWRKAGGDGGEKLFF. This sequence joins TRBV30 and TRBJ1-4; 8 nucleotides agree with TRBD1. V was pared by 3 bases and J by 8 bases, with 14 bases of the junction left unmatched. This CDR3 comprises 16 residues. Germline V lookup: CDR1 GTSNPN, CDR2 SVGIG (reference sequence).

This chain connects TRBV5-1 to TRBJ2-5; 11 nucleotides align to TRBD1. Per germline, CDR1 SGHRS and CDR2 YFSETQ. The length of the CDR3 is 15 residues. Germline trimming cut 4 bases from V and 2 bases from J; bases unmatched to any gene: 4. The CDR3 sequence: CASSAGTGGQETQYF. DNA for the CDR3: TGCGCCAGCAGCGCCGGGACAGGGGGACAAGAGACCCAGTACTTC. The full variable domain, in which reference TRBV5-1 and TRBJ2-5 provide the parts outside the CDR3, is KAGVTQTPRYLIKTRGQQVTLSCSPISGHRSVSWYQQTPGQGLQFLFEYFSETQRNKGNFPGRFSGRQFSNSRSEMNVSTLELGDSALYLCASSAGTGGQETQYFGPGTRLLVL.

The chain uses TRBV19 and TRBJ1-5; TRBD1 agrees at 7 bases. Trimming removed 8 bases from V and 0 bases from J; junction bases left unmatched: 4. CDR1 is LNHDA, CDR2 SQIVND, per germline (reference sequence). The CDR3 spans 14 residues. Here the CDR3 reads CASRGQVSNQPQHF. In nucleotides, the CDR3 is TGTGCCAGTCGCGGACAGGTTAGCAATCAGCCCCAGCATTTT.

The chain has TRBV30 and TRBJ1-1; D remains ambiguous. The CDR3 runs 13 residues. V shed 2 bases and J shed 1 base, with 8 bases lying between them. The germline V gene encodes CDR1 GTSNPN and CDR2 SVGIG (reference sequence). CDR3 sequence (DNA): TGTGCCTGGAGTACCTCGGGGAACACTGAAGCTTTCTTT. This sequence encodes CAWSTSGNTEAFF.

This rearrangement joins TRBV4-1 to TRBJ2-1; no clear D gene. The V gene's germline CDR1 is MGHRA and CDR2 YSYEKL. With 5 bases removed from V and 5 bases from J, the gap between germline ends came to 22 bases. There are 17 residues in the CDR3. The CDR3 DNA sequence: TGCGCCAGCAGCAAATTGGCAGCTAGGATCTCTAACAATGAGCAGTTCTTC. Translated, it gives CASSKLAARISNNEQFF.

This rearrangement joins TRBV13 to TRBJ1-5; D perhaps matches TRBD1 (5 bases). In germline, CDR1 is PRHDT, CDR2 FYEKMQ (reference sequence). The germline V and J ends were trimmed by 0 bases and 2 bases, with 14 bases remaining between them. The CDR3 consists of 17 residues. The DNA of the CDR3 is TGTGCCAGCAGCTTAGGACCCAGGGTAATGGGCAATCAGCCCCAGCATTTT. Translating gives CASSLGPRVMGNQPQHF.

The chain recombines TRBV9 with TRBJ2-5; 9 bases are shared with TRBD2. V dropped 2 bases and J dropped 4; count of bases not matched to a gene: 6. The germline CDR1 and CDR2 sequences are SGDLS and YYNGEE. The CDR3 consists of 15 residues. CDR3 DNA sequence: TGTGCCAGCAGCGTCCTAGCGGGGACCGGAGAGACCCAGTACTTC. The encoded protein is CASSVLAGTGETQYF.

V usage is TRBV4-3 and J usage is TRBJ2-3; D is perhaps TRBD1 (5 bases). Germline assignment: CDR1 LGHNA and CDR2 YSLEER. V lost 0 bases and J lost 6, with 7 bases in between. This CDR3 has 13 residues. CDR3 nucleotides: TGCGCCAGCAGCCAAGATTCAGGGGATACGCAGTATTTT. Encoded protein: CASSQDSGDTQYF.

Only one count was recorded for this clone. This chain links TRBV4-1 with TRBJ1-4; possible D gene TRBD1, 6 bases. Trimming removed 1 base from V and 7 bases from J, with 10 bases in between. The CDR3 has 14 residues. The germline V gene encodes CDR1 MGHRA and CDR2 YSYEKL. CDR3 sequence: CASSQVQGSEKLFF. The CDR3 DNA follows: TGCGCCAGCAGCCAAGTACAGGGAAGTGAAAAACTGTTTTTT.

This sequence joins TRBV5-4 and TRBJ1-1, with TRBD1 matching 7 bases. V lost 0 bases, J lost 1 base, and 3 bases stayed unmatched. This CDR3 is 15 amino acids long. From germline, CDR1 is SGHNT and CDR2 YYREEE (reference sequence). CDR3 region: CASSLVDRENTEAFF. The DNA of the CDR3 is TGTGCCAGCAGCTTGGTCGACAGGGAGAACACTGAAGCTTTCTTT.

J is TRBJ2-2 and V is TRBV6-2 or TRBV6-3, with 9 bases fitting TRBD1. Germline-derived CDR1 and CDR2 are MNHEY and SVGEGT. The CDR3 has 16 residues. With 5 bases clipped from V and 3 bases from J, the junction kept 7 bases outside the gene matches. CDR3 protein: CASSKWTGDDTGELFF. The DNA for the CDR3 is TGTGCCAGCAGTAAATGGACAGGGGACGACACCGGGGAGCTGTTTTTT.

The chain joins TRBV10-3 to TRBJ2-7, with 7 bases aligning to TRBD1. With V trimmed by 3 bases and J by 2 bases, 7 bases remained unmatched. The CDR3 consists of 15 residues. Germline CDR1 is ENHRY and CDR2 is SYGVKD. CDR3 DNA: TGTGCCATCAGTGACCGGGACAGCGTTGCCTACGAGCAGTACTTC. Translation: CAISDRDSVAYEQYF.

This rearrangement joins TRBV5-1 to TRBJ2-7, with 7 bases identical to TRBD1. CDR3 length: 13 residues. Germline loops: CDR1 SGHRS, CDR2 YFSETQ. With V trimmed by 7 bases and J by 1 base, 5 bases remained unmatched. Written as DNA, the CDR3 is TGCGCCAGCGGGGAGACAGGGTCCTACGAGCAGTACTTC. Amino acids: CASGETGSYEQYF.

The chain joins TRBV5-4 to TRBJ1-1, with 7 positions matching TRBD1. CDR1 is SGHNT and CDR2 is YYREEE in the germline V gene (reference sequence). This CDR3 region has 16 residues. Germline trimming cut 2 bases from V and 5 bases from J; bases unmatched to any gene: 12. The CDR3 loop reads CASSLGDRAPKTEAFF. Here the CDR3 DNA reads TGTGCCAGCAGCTTAGGGGACAGAGCTCCGAAGACTGAAGCTTTCTTT.

The chain combines TRBV19 with TRBJ1-5; D might be TRBD1 (5 bases). V was shortened by 9 bases and J by 0 bases, with 9 bases between the two germline ends. CDR3 size: 13 residues. Germline assignment: CDR1 LNHDA and CDR2 SQIVND (reference sequence). In DNA, the CDR3 is TGTGCCAGCAGGGTCTATAGCAATCAGCCCCAGCATTTT. Translated: CASRVYSNQPQHF.

This chain links TRBV7-9 with TRBJ2-7; 9 nucleotides line up with TRBD2. This CDR3 has 15 amino acids. The trim removed 9 bases at V and 0 bases at J, leaving 9 bases unmatched. Germline CDR1 SEHNR, CDR2 FQNEAQ (reference sequence). The CDR3 sequence is CASTQNSGSSYEQYF. The DNA of the CDR3 is TGTGCCAGTACGCAGAATAGCGGGAGCTCCTACGAGCAGTACTTC.

This chain joins TRBV24-1 and TRBJ1-1; D is unresolved. CDR1 is KGHDR, CDR2 SFDVKD, per germline. The CDR3 extends over 13 amino acids. The germline V and J ends were trimmed by 10 bases and 1 base, with 12 bases remaining between them. The CDR3 loop is CATIGSENTEAFF. The CDR3 region has the DNA TGTGCCACTATCGGGTCGGAGAACACTGAAGCTTTCTTT.

The CDR3 is CASSLAGVLNTEAFF. The CDR3, as DNA: TGTGCCAGCAGCTTAGCCGGGGTTTTGAACACTGAAGCTTTCTTT. The chain links TRBV11-1 to TRBJ1-1; unclear D gene. CDR1 is SGHAT, CDR2 FQDESV, per germline (reference sequence). Trimming shortened V by 0 bases and J by 0 bases, and 8 bases separated the two germline ends. The CDR3 has 15 residues.

The CDR3 sequence: CASSLGGSYEQYF. The CDR3 nucleotides read TGTGCCAGCAGCTTAGGAGGGTCCTACGAGCAGTACTTC. The chain recombines TRBV11-2 with TRBJ2-7; D may be TRBD2 (5 bases). Germline lookup yields CDR1 SGHAT and CDR2 FQNNGV. The CDR3 has 13 amino acids. Trimming removed 1 base from V and 1 base from J, with 5 bases in between.

CDR3 nucleotides: TGTGCCAGCAGCTTAGCGGACAGGGGGAACTATGGCTACACCTTC. It encodes CASSLADRGNYGYTF. The chain couples TRBV7-9 to TRBJ1-2; TRBD1 matches 10 bases. The V and J ends lost 0 bases and 2 bases, in that order; junction bases with no gene match: 0. The CDR3 extends over 15 amino acids. Germline loops: CDR1 SEHNR, CDR2 FQNEAQ (reference sequence).

The chain has TRBV7-9 and TRBJ2-3, with 14 bases matching TRBD2. The ends lost 5 bases at V and 4 bases at J; junction bases unmatched: 14. The CDR3 runs to 19 residues. The V gene's germline CDR1 is SEHNR and CDR2 FQNEAQ (reference sequence). The CDR3 reads CASSSTGTSGRARADTQYF. CDR3 sequence (DNA): TGTGCCAGCAGCAGTACCGGGACTAGCGGGAGAGCCAGAGCAGATACGCAGTATTTT.

The V gene is TRBV21-1, the J gene TRBJ2-7; whether TRBD1, the table's D call, matches the DNA was not checked. TRBV21-1 is a listed pseudogene. CDR3 size: 16 residues. This CDR3 is CASRGTGQVSSYEQYF. CDR3 DNA: TGTGCCAGCAGGGGGACAGGGCAAGTTAGCTCCTACGAGCAGTACTTC.

The chain recombines TRBV10-1 with TRBJ2-1; 10 positions agree with TRBD2. With 5 bases clipped from V and 1 base from J, the junction kept 11 bases outside the gene matches. Germline assignment: CDR1 WNHNN and CDR2 SYGVQD (reference sequence). This CDR3 is built from 18 residues. As DNA, the CDR3 is TGCGCCAGCAGTACCAGCGGGAGGGGAAGGGGTTCCTACAATGAGCAGTTCTTC. It encodes CASSTSGRGRGSYNEQFF.

The chain is built from TRBV20-1 and TRBJ2-5; D is uncertain. The CDR3 is 11 amino acids. Between the trimmed V and J ends, which lost 7 bases and 4 bases, there was a span of 10 bases. Germline CDR1 is DFQATT and CDR2 is SNEGSKA (reference sequence). This chain's CDR3 is CSVRFSETQYF. CDR3 in DNA: TGCAGTGTGCGGTTTTCAGAGACCCAGTACTTC.

This chain links TRBV23-1 with TRBJ2-5, with TRBD1 matching over 7 bases. TRBV23-1 falls under the ORF class, with uncertain function. V lost 1 base and J lost 5; bases outside the gene matches: 7. The CDR3 is 15 amino acids. The CDR3 is CASSQLQGVRETQYF. CDR3 coding DNA: TGCGCCAGCAGTCAATTGCAGGGGGTTCGGGAGACCCAGTACTTC.

The chain joins TRBV19 to TRBJ1-1; D is unresolved. Germline CDR1 and CDR2: LNHDA and SQIVND (reference sequence). The germline V and J ends were trimmed by 4 bases and 5 bases, with 17 bases remaining between them. The CDR3 totals 15 residues. The CDR3 nucleotides are TGTGCCAGTAGTACCCCGTGGGGAGGGCGAACTGAAGCTTTCTTT. The encoded protein is CASSTPWGGRTEAFF.